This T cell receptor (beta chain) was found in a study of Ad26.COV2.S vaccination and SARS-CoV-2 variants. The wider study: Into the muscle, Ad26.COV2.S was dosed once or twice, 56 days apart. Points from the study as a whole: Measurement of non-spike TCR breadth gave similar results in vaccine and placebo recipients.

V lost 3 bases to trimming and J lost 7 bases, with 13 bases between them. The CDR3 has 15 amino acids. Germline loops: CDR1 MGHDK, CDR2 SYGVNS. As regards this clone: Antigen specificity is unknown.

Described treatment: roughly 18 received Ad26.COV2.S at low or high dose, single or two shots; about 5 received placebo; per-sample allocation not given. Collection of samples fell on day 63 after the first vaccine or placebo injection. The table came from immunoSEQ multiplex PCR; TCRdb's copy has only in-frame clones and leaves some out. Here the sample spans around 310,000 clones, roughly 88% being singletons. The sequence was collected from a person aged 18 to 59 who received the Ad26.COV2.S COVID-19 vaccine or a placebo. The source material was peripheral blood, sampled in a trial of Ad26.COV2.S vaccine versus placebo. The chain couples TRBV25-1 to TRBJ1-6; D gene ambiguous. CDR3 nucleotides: TGTGCCAGCAGTGAGGGTCGGTGGCTAAATTCACCCCTCCACTTT. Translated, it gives CASSEGRWLNSPLHF.